This T cell receptor beta chain appears in the sequencing data of a study of fetal regulatory T cell absence and autoimmunity. Regarding this clone: Its matching antigen is unknown.

Germline CDR1 SGHNT, CDR2 YYREEE (reference sequence). The CDR3 contains 14 residues. V lost 0 bases to trimming and J lost 7 bases; unmatched junction nucleotides: 0. General study findings and limits: Some top pancreas TCR clones were over 80-fold enriched versus cord blood.

Sequenced by immunoSEQ multiplex PCR; TCRdb stores in-frame clones only, minus some. The repertoire holds approximately 94,000 clones, with more than 70% as singletons. Input material: pancreas tissue. The receptor comes from a male donor with IPEX syndrome. V and J are TRBV5-4 and TRBJ2-2; 10 bases line up with TRBD1. CDR3 bases: TGTGCCAGCAGCTTGGGGACAGGGGGCGGGGAGCTGTTTTTT. It is translated as CASSLGTGGGELFF.